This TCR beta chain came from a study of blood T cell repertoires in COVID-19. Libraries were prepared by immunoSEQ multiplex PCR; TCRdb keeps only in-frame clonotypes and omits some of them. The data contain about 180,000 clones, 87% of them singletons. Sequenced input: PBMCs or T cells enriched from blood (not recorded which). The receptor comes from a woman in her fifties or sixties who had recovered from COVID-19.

This chain's CDR3 is CASSLGLLYQETQYF. CDR3 in DNA: TGTGCCAGCAGCTTGGGGCTCCTGTACCAAGAGACCCAGTACTTC. J is TRBJ2-5 and V is TRBV5-5; D not resolved. V lost 0 bases, J lost 0 bases, and 9 bases lay in between. This CDR3 region has 15 residues. Germline values: CDR1 SGHKS, CDR2 YYEKEE (reference sequence).